Reported below is one T cell receptor (beta chain). Antigen: not known. Trimming cost V 3 bases and J 2 bases, with 10 bases left between them. Looked up from germline, CDR1 is ENHRY and CDR2 is SYGVKD. The CDR3 consists of 14 residues. Both iRepertoire HTBI primers and Arm-PCR of CDR3 regions were used to build the TCR beta libraries. One entry per CDR3 protein results from TCRdb running MiXCR on the multiplex PCR reads. The sample holds roughly 700,000 distinct CDR3 sequences, about 30% seen once. This entry belongs to a study of regulatory T cells in long-lasting Graves disease. Study-level background: A definition of persistent Graves' disease required over 5 years of antithyroid drugs plus positive TSH receptor antibodies.

The time point: persistent/refractory GD, antithyroid drugs over 5 years with positive TRAb. PBMC RNA served as the TCR library source. Study-level results: The persistent group shared 3,000 or so public clonotypes, more than the approximately 880 shared by new patients. Persistent Graves' patients showed a TCR diversity that was lower than that of newly diagnosed ones. Rather than thyroid tissue, only peripheral blood underwent study.

The TCR sequence derives from a female donor with Graves disease. The chain joins TRBV10-3 to TRBJ1-1; D is ambiguous. Sequences were derived from peripheral blood mononuclear cells (PBMCs), sampled when the disease was refractory, from a patient treated with antithyroid drugs. The CDR3 is CAISDGRSNTEAFF. DNA for the CDR3: TGTGCCATCAGTGATGGCAGGTCTAACACTGAAGCTTTCTTT.